These 8 T cell receptor beta chains share one sample of origin, sequenced in a study of breast tumors, draining lymph nodes, adjacent tissues listed by TCRdb under 2016. Receptor libraries were prepared by multiplex PCR. Sequencing instrument: Illumina HiSeq 2000. TCRdb passed the public sequencing reads through fastp at Q25 and MiXCR, retaining productive beta sequences. Each record represents a unique CDR3 protein, reported with the most common genes and DNA among its rows. A total of more than 20,000 distinct CDR3 sequences appear in this sample, approximately 48% of them only once. 7.8% of the sample is taken by the ten largest. Sequenced sample: breast tumor tissue. The receptor source for this set is a female donor with breast cancer. Some clones in this sample may be carry-over from other donors' samples.

This clonotype has a count of ten or more. This chain links TRBV28 with TRBJ1-5; unclear D gene. CDR1 and CDR2 (germline): MDHEN, SYDVKM. The CDR3 is 15 amino acids. V was cut by 4 bases and J by 2 bases, with 12 bases left in between. The CDR3 spells CASSSAGSGNQPQHF. In DNA form, the CDR3 reads TGTGCCAGCAGTTCCGCAGGATCCGGCAATCAGCCCCAGCATTTT.

The chain combines TRBV5-6 with TRBJ1-2, with D uncertain. Germline lookup yields CDR1 SGHDT and CDR2 YYEEEE. CDR3 length equals 14 residues. V shed 0 bases and J shed 8 bases, with 14 bases lying between them. CDR3 loop: CASSLDGESAGYTF. The CDR3 bases are TGTGCCAGCAGCTTGGACGGGGAGTCGGCAGGCTACACCTTC.

The J gene is TRBJ2-5, the V gene TRBV3-1; 13 bases line up with TRBD2. The V segment lost 1 base and the J segment 3 bases; nucleotides outside the gene matches: 2. This CDR3 is 16 amino acids long. Germline-derived CDR1 and CDR2 are LGHDT and YNNKEL (reference sequence). The CDR3 sequence is CASSQGGLAGEETQYF. The CDR3 nucleotides read TGTGCCAGCAGCCAAGGCGGACTAGCGGGGGAAGAGACCCAGTACTTC.

This sequence joins TRBV4-3 and TRBJ2-5, with TRBD1 as a possible D gene (6 bases). The V gene's germline CDR1 is LGHNA and CDR2 YSLEER. Trimming left V 2 bases short and J 3 bases short, with 19 bases between. The length of the CDR3 is 17 residues. The CDR3 loop reads CASSQMAGTPKEETQYF. In nucleotides, the CDR3 is TGCGCCAGCAGCCAAATGGCCGGGACACCGAAAGAAGAGACCCAGTACTTC.

This clonotype was observed at least ten times. A much larger clone lies a single base off, so this may be a read error. This chain uses TRBV20-1 with TRBJ2-7, with 9 nucleotides matching TRBD2. CDR3 length: 14 amino acids. Trimming cost V 6 bases and J 6 bases; bases outside gene matches: 12. Germline CDR1 reads DFQATT; CDR2 reads SNEGSKA (reference sequence). Written as DNA, the CDR3 is TGCAGTGCGCCCTTAGCGGGGGCGGGCTCCGAGCAGTACTTC. Encoded protein: CSAPLAGAGSEQYF.

This clonotype showed up many times. This may be a read error, as it is one base from a much larger clone. CDR3 in amino acids: CASSYPLGSPVATAGELFF. The CDR3 DNA reads as TGTGCCAGCAGCTACCCTCTCGGGTCACCCGTCGCCACCGCCGGGGAGCTGTTTTTT. V and J are TRBV9 and TRBJ2-2; D is ambiguous. V lost 4 bases to trimming and J lost 6 bases, with 28 bases between them. Germline V lookup: CDR1 SGDLS, CDR2 YYNGEE. There are 19 residues in the CDR3.

This clonotype came up once. The chain uses TRBV5-6 and TRBJ2-6, with 8 bases fitting TRBD2. Trimming removed 5 bases from V and 3 bases from J; junction bases left unmatched: 13. The germline CDR1 and CDR2 sequences are SGHDT and YYEEEE. CDR3 length equals 18 residues. DNA of the CDR3: TGTGCCAGCAGTCCCGGGACTACCGGGAGGGTTGGGGCCAACGTCCTGACTTTC. Residues: CASSPGTTGRVGANVLTF. Full variable domain (outside the CDR3, taken from reference TRBV5-6 and TRBJ2-6): DAGVTQSPTHLIKTRGQQVTLRCSPKSGHDTVSWYQQALGQGPQFIFQYYEEEERQRGNFPDRFSGHQFPNYSSELNVNALLLGDSALYLCASSPGTTGRVGANVLTFGAGSRLTVL.

This clonotype has at least ten counts. This may stem from a read error, because a much larger clone lies one nucleotide away. J is TRBJ1-4 and V is TRBV12-5; D call uncertain. The CDR3 sequence is 16 residues long. V lost 3 bases and J 4 bases, leaving 15 bases between the germline ends. Per germline, CDR1 LGHNT and CDR2 FRNRAP. The CDR3 is CASGFWSQAGNEKLFF. The DNA for the CDR3 is TGTGCTAGTGGTTTCTGGTCGCAGGCCGGTAATGAAAAACTGTTTTTT.